This T cell receptor beta chain was recovered during a study of regulatory T cells in long-lasting Graves disease. Study-level points and caveats: Persistent patients shared some 2,900 public clonotypes among themselves. Newly diagnosed patients shared fewer, at around 970. Samples came from peripheral blood alone, without thyroid tissue.

Arm-PCR of CDR3 regions with iRepertoire HTBI primers generated TCR beta libraries. TCRdb reanalysed the multiplex PCR reads using MiXCR and keeps one entry per CDR3 protein. Among 700,000 or so distinct CDR3 sequences, approximately 29% were seen once, and the ten largest hold about two fifths. Time point in this sample: persistent/refractory GD, antithyroid drugs over 5 years with positive TRAb. PBMCs provided the RNA from which the TCR library was made. In this cohort, patients came from an endocrinology department located in Xi'an, China. Of note for this clonotype: Its cognate antigen is unknown.

The sample here was peripheral blood mononuclear cells (PBMCs), taken when the disease was refractory, from a patient treated with antithyroid drugs. The sequence derives from a female donor with Graves disease.

Written as DNA, the CDR3 is TGCAGTGCTATTTCTCAGATGGATACGCAGTATTTT. It is translated as CSAISQMDTQYF. The rearrangement uses TRBV20-1 and TRBJ2-3; D remains ambiguous. The length of the CDR3 is 12 residues. Germline V gives CDR1 DFQATT, CDR2 SNEGSKA (reference sequence). V gave up 4 bases and J gave up 6 bases, with 11 bases separating them.